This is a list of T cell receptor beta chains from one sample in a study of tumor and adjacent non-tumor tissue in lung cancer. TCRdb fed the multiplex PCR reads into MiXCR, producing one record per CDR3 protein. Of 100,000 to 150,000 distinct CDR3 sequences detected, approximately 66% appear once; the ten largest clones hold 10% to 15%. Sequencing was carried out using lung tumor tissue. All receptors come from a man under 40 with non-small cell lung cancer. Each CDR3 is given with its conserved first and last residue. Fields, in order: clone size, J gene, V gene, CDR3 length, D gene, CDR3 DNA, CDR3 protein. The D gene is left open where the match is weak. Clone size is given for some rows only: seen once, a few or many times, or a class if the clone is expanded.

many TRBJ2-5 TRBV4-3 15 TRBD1 TGCGCCAGCAGCCCCTTCCTAGCACAGGGGGAGACCCAGTACTTC CASSPFLAQGETQYF
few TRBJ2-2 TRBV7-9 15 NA TGTGCCAGCCTCCCATCCTCGAGGGTGGCCGGGGAGCTGTTTTTT CASLPSSRVAGELFF
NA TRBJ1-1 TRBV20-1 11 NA TGCAGTGCTAGCTGGGGACCTGAAGCGTTCTTT CSASWGPEAFF
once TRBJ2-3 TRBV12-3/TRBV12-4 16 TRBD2 TGTGCCAACAGTTTACTCCTAGCGGGAGGGCGAGATACACAGTATTTT CANSLLLAGGRDTQYF
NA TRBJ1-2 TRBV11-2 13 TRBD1 TGTGCTAGCAGCTTAACAGGGGTAAATGGCTATGCCTTC CASSLTGVNGYAF
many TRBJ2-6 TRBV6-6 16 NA TGTGCCAGCAGTCGAGCGGGACAGTCTGGGGCCAACGTCCTGACTTTC CASSRAGQSGANVLTF
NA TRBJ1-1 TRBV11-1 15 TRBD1 TGTGCCAGCAACTACGGACAGGGTGAGAACACTGAAACTTTCTTT CASNYGQGENTETFF
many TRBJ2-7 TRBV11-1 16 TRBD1 TGTGCCAGCAGCTTCCCAGGTGGGACAGGGGGTGAAGAGCAGTACTTC CASSFPGGTGGEEQYF
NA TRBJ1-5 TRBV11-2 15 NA TGTACCAGCAGTTCTTATAGGGAACCCAATCAGCTCCAGCATTTT CTSSSYREPNQLQHF
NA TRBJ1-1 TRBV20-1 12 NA TGCAGTGCTACCGTGAGTGACAGAGACGCTTTCTTT CSATVSDRDAFF
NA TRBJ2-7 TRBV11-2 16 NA TGTGCCAGCAGCTCTGCGACAACCCTCCGTGCCTACGATCAGTACTTC CASSSATTLRAYDQYF
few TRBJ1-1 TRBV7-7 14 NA TGTGCTGGCAGCTTACGGGGGTTAAGGGCGCAAGCTTTCTTT CAGSLRGLRAQAFF
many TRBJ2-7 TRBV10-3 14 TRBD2 TGTGCCATCAGTGCGGGGGGGCTAGCCTACGAGCAGTACTTC CAISAGGLAYEQYF
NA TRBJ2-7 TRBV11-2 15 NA TGTGCCAGCAGCTTAGGTTGGGGGAGCTCCTATGAGCAGTACTTC CASSLGWGSSYEQYF
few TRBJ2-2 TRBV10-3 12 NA TGTGCCACAGGAACGTACACCGGGGAGCTGTTTTTT CATGTYTGELFF
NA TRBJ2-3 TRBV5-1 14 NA TGCGCCAGCGGCTTGGGTGGGACTGGAGATACGCAGTATTTT CASGLGGTGDTQYF
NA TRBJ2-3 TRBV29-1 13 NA TGCAGTGTTGATCAGGCGAAAACAGATACGCTGTATTTT CSVDQAKTDTLYF
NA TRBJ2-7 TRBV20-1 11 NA TGCCGTGCTAGAGATGGGTGGGGCGAACACTTC CRARDGWGEHF